The 15 T cell receptor beta chains given below trace back to one sample, sequenced in a study of metastatic and nonmetastatic thyroid tumors. There were no patients who had received any treatment before thyroid surgery. From the PCR reads, TCRdb re-called clones with MiXCR. The table has approximately 30,000 clones, around a sixth seen once. The sequencing input was blood. These receptors all come from a female donor with papillary thyroid cancer or a benign thyroid nodule (not recorded which). Some clones in this sample may be carry-over from other donors' samples.

This clone was recorded many times. The chain uses TRBV2 and TRBJ2-6; D is unresolved. V lost 8 bases and J lost 1, with 15 bases in between. CDR3 length equals 16 residues. Germline V gives CDR1 SNHLY, CDR2 FYNNEI. The CDR3 spells CASFGLRSSGANVLTF. As DNA, the CDR3 is TGTGCCAGCTTTGGATTAAGGTCTTCTGGGGCCAACGTCCTGACTTTC.

This clone was counted many times. CDR3: CASSKRGLAGVGQYF. The CDR3 bases are TGTGCCAGCAGTAAGCGGGGGCTAGCGGGAGTCGGGCAGTATTTT. This chain joins TRBV28 and TRBJ2-3; 10 nucleotides match TRBD2. The ends lost 5 bases at V and 11 bases at J; junction bases unmatched: 13. Germline V gene sequence: CDR1 MDHEN, CDR2 SYDVKM. The CDR3 loop spans 15 amino acids. Filled out from reference TRBV28 and TRBJ2-3, the complete variable domain reads DVKVTQSSRYLVKRTGEKVFLECVQDMDHENMFWYRQDPGLGLRLIYFSYDVKMKEKGDIPEGYSVSREKKERFSLILESASTNQTSMYLCASSKRGLAGVGQYFGPGTRLTVL.

This clone was detected many times. The V call is TRBV19, the J call TRBJ2-1, with D unresolved. Germline V gene sequence: CDR1 LNHDA, CDR2 SQIVND (reference sequence). The length of the CDR3 is 16 residues. The ends were cut back, 2 bases at V and 0 bases at J, with 11 bases in the middle. CDR3 DNA: TGTGCCAGTAGTATAATTTCGGCACCCTCCTACAATGAGCAGTTCTTC. Residues: CASSIISAPSYNEQFF.

This clone showed up many times. The J gene is TRBJ2-5, the V gene TRBV20-1; D may be TRBD2 (6 bases). CDR1 DFQATT and CDR2 SNEGSKA come from the germline V gene (reference sequence). CDR3 length equals 15 residues. The germline V and J ends were trimmed by 3 bases and 4 bases, with 18 bases remaining between them. CDR3 DNA sequence: TGCAGTGCTAGGTACCTAGGCGGGGCTTCAGAGACCCAGTACTTC. This encodes CSARYLGGASETQYF.

The sample holds many counts of this clone. A read error may account for a junction end that differs from germline. The chain couples TRBV20-1 to TRBJ1-6; D uncertain. There are 14 residues in the CDR3. Germline lookup yields CDR1 DFQATT and CDR2 SNEGSKA (reference sequence). As DNA, the CDR3 is TGCAGTGCTGGAGATGTCCGGATAAATTCACCCCTCCACTTT. Amino acids: CSAGDVRINSPLHF.

This clone is medium-sized in the sample. Distinct nucleotide sequences in the sample also encode this CDR3. This sequence joins TRBV11-2 and TRBJ1-6; TRBD1 is a possible D gene (5 bases). The CDR3 covers 13 residues. The germline V gene has CDR1 SGHAT and CDR2 FQNNGV. V dropped 0 bases and J dropped 15 bases, with 12 bases sitting between them. The CDR3 loop reads CASSLEWGSGLHF. In nucleotides, the CDR3 is TGTGCCAGCAGCTTAGAATGGGGGTCTGGCCTCCACTTT.

There are many counts of this clone. The junction departs from germline at one end; a sequencing error may be responsible. Other DNA sequences in the sample encode the same CDR3. DNA for the CDR3: TGTGCCACCAGACGGAATGAAAAGCTGTTTTTT. As protein: CATRRNEKLFF. V usage is TRBV15 and J usage is TRBJ1-4; D remains ambiguous. This CDR3 is 11 amino acids long. Germline values: CDR1 LNHNV, CDR2 YYDKDF (reference sequence).

The chain is built from TRBV5-1 and TRBJ2-7, with 9 bases aligning to TRBD1. The CDR3 spans 14 residues. The V and J ends lost 7 bases and 3 bases, in that order; junction bases with no gene match: 8. Germline V gene data show CDR1 as SGHRS and CDR2 as YFSETQ. CDR3 sequence reads: CASRTPGQGYEQYF. The CDR3 DNA reads as TGCGCCAGCCGAACCCCGGGACAGGGCTACGAGCAGTACTTC.

This clone is medium-sized within its sample. The chain has TRBV6-1 and TRBJ2-7, with D possibly TRBD1 on 6 matching bases. The CDR3 is 16 residues long. The ends were cut back, 3 bases at V and 0 bases at J, with 15 bases in the middle. In germline, CDR1 is MNHNS, CDR2 SASEGT. The chain's CDR3 is CASSDIGRGSSYEQYF. For the CDR3, the DNA is TGTGCCAGCAGTGATATCGGCAGGGGAAGCTCCTACGAGCAGTACTTC.

In this sample, this clone turned up many times. The chain carries TRBV5-1 and TRBJ2-7, with D possibly TRBD1 on 5 matching bases. The V gene's germline CDR1 is SGHRS and CDR2 YFSETQ. The CDR3 has 15 amino acids. V lost 0 bases to trimming and J lost 3 bases, with 13 bases between them. This CDR3 is CASSLGGAGVYEQYF. The CDR3 DNA reads TGCGCCAGCAGCTTGGGTGGGGCCGGAGTCTACGAGCAGTACTTC.

This clone was detected ten times or more. Written as DNA, the CDR3 is TGTGCCAGCGGGACAGACTACAATGAGCAGTTCTTC. Residues: CASGTDYNEQFF. This sequence joins TRBV6-1 and TRBJ2-1; 7 nucleotides line up with TRBD1. This CDR3 has 12 residues. V trimming: 8 bases; J trimming: 3 bases; junction bases outside the gene matches: 1. Germline-derived CDR1 and CDR2 are MNHNS and SASEGT.

This clone was detected many times. The V and J genes are TRBV30 and TRBJ1-6, with D maybe TRBD1 (6 bases). Trimming took off 4 bases at V and 6 bases at J, with 19 bases between the two ends. The CDR3 loop spans 16 amino acids. Looked up from germline, CDR1 is GTSNPN and CDR2 is SVGIG (reference sequence). The CDR3 loop is CAWKVAGAGGNSPLHF. The DNA for the CDR3 is TGTGCCTGGAAGGTTGCAGGGGCCGGGGGTAATTCACCCCTCCACTTT.

The chain carries TRBV5-4 and TRBJ1-1, with TRBD1 as a possible D gene (5 bases). This CDR3 spans 14 amino acids. Germline-derived CDR1 and CDR2 are SGHNT and YYREEE (reference sequence). Trimming removed 3 bases at V and 5 bases at J, with 14 bases between. CDR3 amino acids: CASSSGTGRTEAFF. DNA of the CDR3: TGTGCCAGCAGCTCCGGGACGGGGAGAACTGAAGCTTTCTTT.

There are many counts of this clone. The chain links TRBV20-1 to TRBJ1-1, with a weak D call TRBD1 (6 bases). Germline assignment: CDR1 DFQATT and CDR2 SNEGSKA (reference sequence). This CDR3 region has 16 residues. The V gene lost 2 bases and the J gene lost 1 base, with 17 bases spanning the gap. As DNA, the CDR3 is TGCAGTGCTAGACCACCCGAGGGACATAGGAACACTGAAGCTTTCTTT. Its translation is CSARPPEGHRNTEAFF.

This clone was observed a few times. This rearrangement joins TRBV13 to TRBJ1-1; tentatively, D is TRBD1 (5 bases). The V end lost 5 bases, the J end lost 6 bases, and 19 bases lay between the germline ends. Germline CDR1 and CDR2: PRHDT and FYEKMQ (reference sequence). The CDR3 contains 15 residues. CDR3 sequence: CASSITGRGEAEAFF. The CDR3 region has the DNA TGTGCCAGCAGCATCACCGGCCGGGGGGAGGCTGAAGCTTTCTTT.